Reported below is one TCR beta chain. Antigen specificity is unknown. This sample stems from a study of T cell responses to AZD1222 COVID-19 vaccine. Study-wide results and limits: The sample set comprised mostly white British donors with more females, and clonal diversity was possibly underestimated. CD4 TCRs linked to vaccination spanned spike, dominating at 160-218 and 743-854.

TCRdb's copy holds only in-frame clones and misses some; the assay was immunoSEQ multiplex PCR. The profile shows some 150,000 clones, 92% of them singletons. The CDR3 is 14 residues long. Deletions cut 4 bases from V and 6 bases from J, with 15 bases between. The V gene's germline CDR1 is MDHEN and CDR2 SYDVKM. The specimen comprised peripheral blood, sampled 28 days after the second AZD1222 dose. The chain joins TRBV28 to TRBJ1-2; the D is unclear. The sequence was collected from an adult who received the AZD1222 COVID-19 vaccine. The CDR3 spells CASSSPGAFDGYTF. The DNA of the CDR3 is TGTGCCAGCAGTTCCCCGGGAGCCTTTGATGGCTACACCTTC.